This is a list of T cell receptor beta chains from one sample in a study of T cell changes during pregnancy in multiple sclerosis. Produced via immunoSEQ multiplex PCR; TCRdb's table is partial and in-frame only. Here the sample spans approximately 88,000 clones, roughly 92% being singletons. The sample was peripheral blood, taken in the first trimester of pregnancy. The receptors derive from a female donor with multiple sclerosis, enrolled in a pregnancy study. The CDR3 runs from the conserved cysteine through the conserved F or W.

V	J	CDR3
TRBV29-1	TRBJ2-7	CSASVGQDSYEQYF
TRBV7-2	TRBJ1-5	CASSLVIDQPQHF
TRBV29-1	TRBJ1-1	CSVWTARTEAFF
TRBV11-2	TRBJ1-1	CASSPTGQGLMNTEAFF
TRBV28	TRBJ2-7	CASKVGGRRPSSYEQYF
TRBV19	TRBJ2-1	CASSMQGARSDEQFF
TRBV28	TRBJ2-7	CASSLGRGQAYEQYF
TRBV29-1	TRBJ2-7	CSGSQGSSYEQYF
TRBV2	TRBJ2-5	CASTEQVAGVYETQYF
TRBV2	TRBJ2-3	CASSEVTVTSTDTQYF
TRBV19	TRBJ2-7	CASSPYPQAGSYEQYF
TRBV21-1	TRBJ2-7	CASSKAPSRFEGPERWEQYF
TRBV4-1	TRBJ1-1	CASSQDLAQEAFF
TRBV19	TRBJ2-1	CASSALAGGPGNEQFF
TRBV28	TRBJ1-2	CASSSGIGSTNYGYTF
TRBV29-1	TRBJ2-2	CSVEDDQEARENTGELFF
TRBV4-3	TRBJ2-4	CASSQRLAVAKNIQYF
TRBV2	TRBJ2-1	CASRRRLAGGGNEQFF
TRBV5-8	TRBJ2-1	CASSGLAGIYNEQFF
TRBV7-2	TRBJ2-1	CASSLAGTSWGNEQFF
TRBV6-5	TRBJ2-5	CASRRLAQETQYF
TRBV5-4	TRBJ2-1	CASSFRLAYNNEQFF
TRBV28	TRBJ2-7	CASSGARGAVAYEQYF
TRBV10-3	TRBJ2-7	CAIRGSYEQYF
TRBV7-9	TRBJ2-7	CASSFPATRHEQYF
TRBV28	TRBJ2-7	CASRDSGRGEQYF
TRBV11-2	TRBJ2-5	CASSRLGLAGGETQYF
TRBV29-1	TRBJ2-6	CSVSPLYGANVLTF
TRBV5-1	TRBJ1-3	CASSLGLTGVGTIYF
TRBV11-2	TRBJ2-3	CASTRQVHRDTQYF
TRBV4-2	TRBJ2-2	CASSLATGSNTGELFF
TRBV2	TRBJ1-2	CASSGTGLYGYTF
TRBV5-8	TRBJ2-1	CASTSGTSDYNEQFF
TRBV19	TRBJ2-1	CASRRLDSYNEQFF
TRBV6-1	TRBJ2-1	CASSEFGGSSGTYNEQFF
TRBV29-1	TRBJ2-7	CSVESGGGGYEQYF
TRBV14	TRBJ1-1	CASSQDRDSSTEAFF
TRBV27	TRBJ1-4	CASHRTGAEKLFF
TRBV6-8	TRBJ2-7	CASSYLAGGYCEQYF
TRBV28	TRBJ1-4	CASSADEKLFF
TRBV7-9	TRBJ1-1	CASPSPENTEAFF
TRBV5-5	TRBJ1-5	CASSLRSTNQPQHF
TRBV28	TRBJ1-4	CASSPSGVLNEKLFF
TRBV7-6	TRBJ2-1	CASILGTGVDEQFF
TRBV7-8	TRBJ2-1	CASSLASSGYEQFF
TRBV19	TRBJ2-6	CASMDSVLLSGANVLTF
TRBV15	TRBJ2-1	CATSREQGAGQFF
TRBV5-8	TRBJ2-7	CASSPELDYEQYF
TRBV5-1	TRBJ1-2	CASSLEQPNYGYTF
TRBV28	TRBJ2-7	CASTLPGVEQYF
TRBV9	TRBJ1-2	CASSVGDRDEYGYTF
TRBV2	TRBJ1-1	CASSETRQYTEAFF
TRBV7-9	TRBJ2-7	CASSLAQGFGEQYF
TRBV28	TRBJ2-1	CASRGTGTEWHEQFF
TRBV6-1	TRBJ1-1	CASSAASGGGTEAFF
TRBV10-3	TRBJ1-1	CAISESQGANTEAFF
TRBV25-1	TRBJ2-7	CASSGHYEQYF